This T cell receptor beta chain appears in the sequencing data of a study of response to subunit inactivated influenza vaccine. General study results and limits: That few new T cells are recruited by each seasonal influenza vaccination was the authors' suggestion.

Germline CDR1 is SGHDN and CDR2 is FVKESK. The CDR3 sequence is 14 residues long. Trimming took off 4 bases at V and 7 bases at J, with 14 bases between the two ends. Ten or more counts support this clonotype. The antigen is undetermined. From the RT-PCR reads, TCRdb called clonotypes with MiXCR, one entry per CDR3 protein. Here the sample spans hundreds of thousands of distinct CDR3 sequences, roughly 13% being singletons. This sample comprised PBMCs from blood, obtained 14 to 15 days before vaccination. The V and J genes are TRBV14 and TRBJ2-1, with D possibly called TRBD1 or TRBD2 (5 bases each). The receptor comes from a man aged 50-60 years who received an inactivated influenza vaccine. The CDR3 coding sequence is TGTGCCAGCAGCCCTTGGGACGGACCGAATGAGCAGTTCTTC. Translated: CASSPWDGPNEQFF.